The 10 T cell receptor beta chains reported below all come from one sample, sequenced in a study of T cell responses to AZD1222 COVID-19 vaccine. Some clones are missing from TCRdb's copy, which holds only in-frame ones; the method was immunoSEQ multiplex PCR. This sample has some 150,000 clones, with less than 90% found just once. The input for sequencing was peripheral blood, taken on day 0 of MenACWY control vaccination. The origin of the receptors is an adult in good health.

This clone was counted only a few times. The chain employs TRBV7-9 and TRBJ2-5; TRBD2 agrees at 12 bases. The V and J ends lost 4 bases and 4 bases, in that order; junction bases with no gene match: 4. Germline V lookup: CDR1 SEHNR, CDR2 FQNEAQ (reference sequence). The CDR3 loop spans 15 amino acids. CDR3 residues: CASSSSGGAGETQYF. For the CDR3, the DNA is TGTGCCAGCAGCTCTAGCGGGGGGGCCGGAGAGACCCAGTACTTC.

The V call is TRBV5-1, the J call TRBJ1-3; D not certain. The CDR3 consists of 14 residues. Germline-derived CDR1 and CDR2 are SGHRS and YFSETQ. V lost 0 bases to trimming and J lost 0 bases, with 4 bases between them. CDR3 bases: TGCGCCAGCAGCTTGGGACCCTCTGGAAACACCATATATTTT. Protein sequence: CASSLGPSGNTIYF.

The V and J genes are TRBV27 and TRBJ1-4; D not certain. CDR3 length: 13 amino acids. The germline V gene encodes CDR1 MNHEY and CDR2 SMNVEV (reference sequence). V lost 6 bases to trimming and J lost 10 bases, with 15 bases between them. Here the CDR3 DNA reads TGTGCCAGCAGCATATCGGTGGGAGGAAAACTGTTTTTT. Translation: CASSISVGGKLFF.

The rearrangement links TRBV5-1 to TRBJ2-5; the D gene is possibly TRBD2 (6 bases). Per the germline V gene, CDR1 is SGHRS and CDR2 is YFSETQ. The CDR3 has 15 amino acids. The V end was cut by 3 bases, the J end by 2 bases, with 14 bases between. The CDR3 DNA follows: TGCGCCAGCAGCTGGGGACTCCTAATTCAAGAGACCCAGTACTTC. Translating gives CASSWGLLIQETQYF.

The gene calls are TRBV6-6 and TRBJ1-1, with 7 bases identical to TRBD1. The CDR3 is made up of 13 amino acids. CDR1 is MNHNY, CDR2 SVGAGI, per germline (reference sequence). V dropped 5 bases and J dropped 5; count of bases not matched to a gene: 5. CDR3 region: CASSTGVMTEAFF. The CDR3 DNA sequence: TGTGCCAGCAGTACAGGGGTTATGACTGAAGCTTTCTTT.

The J gene is TRBJ1-2, the V gene TRBV11-3; D may be TRBD1 (5 bases). The CDR3 sequence is 14 residues long. Germline V CDR1 and CDR2: SGHNT, YENEEA. V was clipped by 4 bases and J by 4 bases, with 13 bases between them. CDR3 sequence reads: CASSSGVGRYGYTF. For the CDR3, the DNA is TGTGCCAGCAGCTCCGGGGTGGGACGCTATGGCTACACCTTC.

The chain couples TRBV19 to TRBJ2-1, with 12 nucleotides matching TRBD2. The CDR3 is 15 residues long. V gave up 6 bases and J gave up 5 bases; unmatched junction bases: 5. Germline V gene data show CDR1 as LNHDA and CDR2 as SQIVND (reference sequence). The CDR3 spells CASSSTSGGHNEQFF. The CDR3 region has the DNA TGTGCCAGTAGCTCGACTAGCGGGGGCCACAATGAGCAGTTCTTC.

On this clone: Distinct nucleotide sequences in the sample also encode this CDR3. The rearrangement links TRBV9 to TRBJ2-2, with D unclear. The germline gives CDR1 SGDLS, CDR2 YYNGEE. V lost 1 base and J lost 6, with 1 base in between. This CDR3 spans 11 amino acids. The CDR3 sequence is CASSVSGELFF. The CDR3 nucleotides read TGTGCCAGCAGCGTATCCGGGGAGCTGTTTTTT.

This chain uses TRBV5-8 with TRBJ2-7; tentatively, D is TRBD1 (5 bases). CDR1 is SGHTS and CDR2 is YDEGEE in the germline V gene. This CDR3 comprises 13 residues. Trimming removed 7 bases from V and 2 bases from J, with 13 bases in between. CDR3 in amino acids: CASGRGATYEQYF. The CDR3 region has the DNA TGTGCCAGCGGCCGTGGGGCGACCTACGAGCAGTACTTC.

This chain uses TRBV12-3 or TRBV12-4 with TRBJ1-1; D gene unclear. This CDR3 region has 13 residues. With 8 bases removed from V and 5 bases from J, the gap between germline ends came to 15 bases. The CDR3 bases are TGTGCCAGCTCCCCGACGGCTTCTACTGAAGCTTTCTTT. Translation gives CASSPTASTEAFF.